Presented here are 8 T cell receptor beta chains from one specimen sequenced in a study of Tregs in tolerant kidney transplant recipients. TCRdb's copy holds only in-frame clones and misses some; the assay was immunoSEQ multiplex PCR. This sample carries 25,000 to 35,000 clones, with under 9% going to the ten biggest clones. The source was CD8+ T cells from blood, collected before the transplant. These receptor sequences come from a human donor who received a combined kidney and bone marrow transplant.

The CDR3 reads CASSLEPGNTIYF. CDR3 bases read: TGTGCCAGCAGCTTAGAGCCCGGAAACACC. The rearrangement uses TRBV7-2 and TRBJ1-3; D is unclear. The observed sequence ends 3 residues before the CDR3 terminus, with the missing tail filled in from the germline J gene. The CDR3 has 13 amino acids. Deletions cut 1 base from V and 4 bases from J, with 5 bases between. The germline V gene has CDR1 SGHTA and CDR2 FQGNSA.

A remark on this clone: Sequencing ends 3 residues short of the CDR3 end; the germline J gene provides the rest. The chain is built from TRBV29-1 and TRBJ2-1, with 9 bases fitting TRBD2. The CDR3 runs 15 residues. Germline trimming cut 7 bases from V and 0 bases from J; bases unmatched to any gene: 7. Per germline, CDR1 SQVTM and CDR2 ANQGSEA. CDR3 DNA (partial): TGCAGCGGGGAAATAGCGGGAGACTCCTACAATGAG. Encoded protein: CSGEIAGDSYNE. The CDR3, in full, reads CSGEIAGDSYNEQFF.

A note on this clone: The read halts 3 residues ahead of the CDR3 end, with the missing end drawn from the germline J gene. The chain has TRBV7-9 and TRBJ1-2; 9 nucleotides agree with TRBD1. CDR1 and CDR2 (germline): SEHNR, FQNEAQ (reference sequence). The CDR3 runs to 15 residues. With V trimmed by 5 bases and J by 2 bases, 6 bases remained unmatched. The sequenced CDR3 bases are TGTGCCAGCAGCCCACGGGGGACAGGGAACTATGGC. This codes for CASSPRGTGNYG. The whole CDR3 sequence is CASSPRGTGNYGYTF.

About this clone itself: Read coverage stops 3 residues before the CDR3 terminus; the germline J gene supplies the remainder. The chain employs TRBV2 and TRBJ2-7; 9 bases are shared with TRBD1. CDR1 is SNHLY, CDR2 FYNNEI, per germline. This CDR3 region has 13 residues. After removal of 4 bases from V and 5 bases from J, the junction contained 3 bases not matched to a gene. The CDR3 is CASSVGTGNEQYF. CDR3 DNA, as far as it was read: TGTGCCAGCAGTGTTGGGACAGGGAACGAG.

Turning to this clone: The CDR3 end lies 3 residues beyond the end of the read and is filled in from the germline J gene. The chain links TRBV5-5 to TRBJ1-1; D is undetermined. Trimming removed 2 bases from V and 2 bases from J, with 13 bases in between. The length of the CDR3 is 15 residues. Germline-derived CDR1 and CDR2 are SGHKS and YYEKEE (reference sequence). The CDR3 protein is CASSFGPVLNTEAFF. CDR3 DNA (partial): TGTGCCAGCAGCTTTGGGCCGGTCCTAAACACTGAA.

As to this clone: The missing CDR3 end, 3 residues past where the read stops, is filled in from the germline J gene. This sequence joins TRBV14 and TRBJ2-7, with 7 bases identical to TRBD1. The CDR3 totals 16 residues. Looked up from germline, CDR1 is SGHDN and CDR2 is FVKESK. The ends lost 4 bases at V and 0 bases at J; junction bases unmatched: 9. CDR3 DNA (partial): TGTGCCAGCAGCCTAGGGGGCCAGGAAAGCTCCTACGAG. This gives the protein CASSLGGQESSYE. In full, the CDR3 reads CASSLGGQESSYEQYF.

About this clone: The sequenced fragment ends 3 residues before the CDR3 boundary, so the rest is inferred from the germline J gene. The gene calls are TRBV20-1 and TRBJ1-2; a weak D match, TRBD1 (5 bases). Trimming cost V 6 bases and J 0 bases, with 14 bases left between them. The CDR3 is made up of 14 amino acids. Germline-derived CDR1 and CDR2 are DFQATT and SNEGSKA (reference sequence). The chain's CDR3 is CSARLAGANYGYTF. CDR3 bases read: TGCAGTGCCCGACTAGCGGGGGCTAACTATGGC.

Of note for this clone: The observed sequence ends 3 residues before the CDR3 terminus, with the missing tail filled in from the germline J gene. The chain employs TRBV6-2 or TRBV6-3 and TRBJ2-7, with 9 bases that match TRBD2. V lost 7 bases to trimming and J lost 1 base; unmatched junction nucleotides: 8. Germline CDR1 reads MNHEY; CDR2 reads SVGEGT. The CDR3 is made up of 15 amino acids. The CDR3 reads CASTIPLAGSYEQYF. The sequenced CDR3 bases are TGTGCCAGCACCATTCCTCTAGCGGGGTCCTACGAG.